This section outlines one TCR beta chain sequence together with its context. The entry originates in a study of shared clonotypes between healthy human individuals. Germline CDR1 reads SGHNT; CDR2 reads YYREEE (reference sequence). This CDR3 contains 15 residues. Trimming at V came to 4 bases and at J to 4 bases, leaving 5 bases not matched to a gene. Running of the assay took place at deep level. Each cell subset's genomic DNA was divided evenly among several immunoSEQ plates. In the study's own analysis: Filtering differed for immunoSEQ, which gave only junction sequences without quality scores. Measured with immunoSEQ multiplex PCR; TCRdb has only the in-frame clones, and not every one. Clone size and the V and J calls come from that table; the DNA yielded D and trimming. The sample includes roughly 490,000 clones, about three quarters seen only once; the top ten take 10% to 15%. The donor population consisted of healthy HIV-negative adults with no recent acute infections or vaccinations.

This clonotype was sampled from a woman in her thirties or forties in good health. Some clones in this sample may be carry-over from other donors' samples. The sample comprised PBMCs. This rearrangement joins TRBV5-4 to TRBJ2-6; 7 positions match TRBD1. CDR3 in DNA: TGTGCCAGCAGCCTCGACAGGGTCGGGGCCAACGTCCTGACTTTC. It translates to CASSLDRVGANVLTF.